The 14 T cell receptor beta chains below come from one sample, sequenced in a study of technical replicates of blood from a few donors. The method was immunoSEQ multiplex PCR; TCRdb's version includes in-frame clones alone and lacks a portion of them. The table records tens of thousands of clones, 75% to 95% of them present only once. The sequencing input was T cells isolated from PBMCs. The receptor set was obtained from a human donor in good health.

CDR3 region: CASRLDLQGPSGVYNEQFF. CDR3 bases: TGCGCCAGCAGACTGGACCTACAGGGTCCTAGCGGGGTCTACAATGAGCAGTTCTTC. This chain connects TRBV23-1 to TRBJ2-1; TRBD2 matches 9 bases. TRBV23-1 is identified as an open reading frame with a role that is uncertain. The CDR3 length is 19 residues. After removal of 6 bases from V and 3 bases from J, the junction contained 18 bases not matched to a gene.

This chain uses TRBV2 with TRBJ2-2; tentatively, D is TRBD1 (5 bases). Trimming removed 10 bases at V and 1 base at J, with 13 bases between. The CDR3 is 14 amino acids. CDR1 is SNHLY, CDR2 FYNNEI, per germline. This CDR3 reads CATDTSLNTGELFF. CDR3 bases: TGTGCCACGGACACCTCTTTGAACACCGGGGAGCTGTTTTTT.

V is TRBV4-1 and J is TRBJ2-1; the D gene is possibly TRBD2 (7 bases). The CDR3 consists of 16 residues. Trimming removed 1 base from V and 7 bases from J, with 17 bases in between. Looked up from germline, CDR1 is MGHRA and CDR2 is YSYEKL. The CDR3 sequence is CASSQAVGGGGNEQFF. In nucleotides, the CDR3 is TGCGCCAGCAGCCAAGCTGTAGGGGGAGGGGGGAATGAGCAGTTCTTC.

The chain is built from TRBV4-2 and TRBJ2-2, with D perhaps TRBD2 (5 bases). Germline V gives CDR1 LGHNA, CDR2 YNFKEQ. This CDR3 spans 14 amino acids. Trimming took off 4 bases at V and 5 bases at J, with 11 bases between the two ends. The CDR3 protein is CASSPEDVTGELFF. The CDR3, as DNA: TGTGCCAGCAGCCCGGAGGACGTGACCGGGGAGCTGTTTTTT.

The chain couples TRBV9 to TRBJ2-1; 8 nucleotides line up with TRBD2. Germline V gene sequence: CDR1 SGDLS, CDR2 YYNGEE. This CDR3 is 13 amino acids long. Trimming at V came to 3 bases and at J to 6 bases, leaving 2 bases not matched to a gene. The CDR3 loop is CASSEGTSNEQFF. The CDR3 DNA is TGTGCCAGCAGCGAGGGGACTAGCAATGAGCAGTTCTTC.

The chain carries TRBV6-1 and TRBJ1-1; TRBD1 agrees at 7 bases. J was trimmed by 4 bases and V by 6 bases; bases with no gene match: 8. The length of the CDR3 is 14 residues. Germline CDR1 reads MNHNS; CDR2 reads SASEGT. CDR3 nucleotides: TGTGCCAGCAGGACTAACACAGGGGCCACTGAAGCTTTCTTT. This gives the protein CASRTNTGATEAFF.

The rearrangement uses TRBV5-1 and TRBJ2-7; 8 bases align to TRBD1. The germline V gene has CDR1 SGHRS and CDR2 YFSETQ. Trimming took 2 bases from V and 0 from J; bases not matched to a gene: 4. The CDR3 contains 15 residues. CDR3 DNA: TGCGCCAGCAGCTTTACAGGGGGGTTCTCCTACGAGCAGTACTTC. Amino acids: CASSFTGGFSYEQYF.

This rearrangement joins TRBV25-1 to TRBJ2-5, with 7 bases aligning to TRBD1. The germline CDR1 and CDR2 sequences are MGHDK and SYGVNS. This CDR3 has 16 residues. With 1 base clipped from V and 2 bases from J, the junction kept 7 bases outside the gene matches. The CDR3 coding sequence is TGTGCCAGCAGTGAATGGGCAGGGGGTCGGCAAGAGACCCAGTACTTC. Its protein is CASSEWAGGRQETQYF. The whole variable domain, filled in from reference TRBV25-1 and TRBJ2-5, reads EADIYQTPRYLVIGTGKKITLECSQTMGHDKMYWYQQDPGMELHLIHYSYGVNSTEKGDLSSESTVSRIRTEHFPLTLESARPSHTSQYLCASSEWAGGRQETQYFGPGTRLLVL.

The V call is TRBV4-3, the J call TRBJ1-1; D ambiguous. V lost 5 bases, J lost 1 base, and 8 bases lay in between. Germline assignment: CDR1 LGHNA and CDR2 YSLEER. This CDR3 has 13 amino acids. The CDR3 bases are TGCGCCAGCAGCTATACTCCGAACACTGAAGCTTTCTTT. Translated, it gives CASSYTPNTEAFF.

V usage is TRBV10-3 and J usage is TRBJ2-7; 13 nucleotides line up with TRBD2. The trim removed 4 bases at V and 2 bases at J, leaving 2 bases unmatched. Germline V gives CDR1 ENHRY, CDR2 SYGVKD. The CDR3 spans 15 residues. The CDR3 reads CAISGGLAGAYEQYF. CDR3 nucleotides: TGTGCCATCAGTGGAGGACTAGCGGGAGCCTACGAGCAGTACTTC.

V and J are TRBV15 and TRBJ2-5; D unclear. The V gene's germline CDR1 is LNHNV and CDR2 YYDKDF (reference sequence). V lost 0 bases and J 2 bases, leaving 7 bases between the germline ends. The CDR3 runs to 14 residues. CDR3 bases: TGTGCCACCAGCAGAGACACCAGTCAAGAGACCCAGTACTTC. Protein product: CATSRDTSQETQYF.

The CDR3 coding sequence is TGCAGCGTTTACACTAGCGGTCTGTCCTACAATGAGCAGTTCTTC. This sequence encodes CSVYTSGLSYNEQFF. The chain joins TRBV29-1 to TRBJ2-1; 8 bases line up with TRBD2. V was clipped by 5 bases and J by 1 base; unmatched bases: 7. The CDR3 consists of 15 residues. In germline, CDR1 is SQVTM, CDR2 ANQGSEA.

The chain carries TRBV4-1 and TRBJ2-3; D is perhaps TRBD2 (6 bases). CDR3 size: 15 residues. With 4 bases removed from V and 2 bases from J, the gap between germline ends came to 13 bases. Germline CDR1 reads MGHRA; CDR2 reads YSYEKL. CDR3 amino acids: CASSPRLVLTDTQYF. The CDR3, as DNA: TGCGCCAGCAGCCCCCGACTAGTTCTCACAGATACGCAGTATTTT.

As DNA, the CDR3 is TGTGCCAGCAGTGGCTCGGACAGGGGAACTGAAGCTTTCTTT. It codes for CASSGSDRGTEAFF. V gene TRBV6-1 combines with J gene TRBJ1-1; 9 bases line up with TRBD1. Germline CDR1 MNHNS, CDR2 SASEGT. The CDR3 runs 14 residues. Trimming at V came to 4 bases and at J to 5 bases, leaving 5 bases not matched to a gene.